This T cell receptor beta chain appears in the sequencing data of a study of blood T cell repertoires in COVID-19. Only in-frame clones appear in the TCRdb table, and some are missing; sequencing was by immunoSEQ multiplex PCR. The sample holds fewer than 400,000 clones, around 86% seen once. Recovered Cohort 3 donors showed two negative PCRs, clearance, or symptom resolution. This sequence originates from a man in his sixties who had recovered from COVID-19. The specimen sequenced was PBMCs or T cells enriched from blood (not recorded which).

Here the CDR3 reads CASSRTSGRETQYF. In nucleotides, the CDR3 is TGTGCCAGCAGTCGGACTAGCGGGAGAGAGACCCAGTACTTC. The rearrangement joins TRBV7-2 to TRBJ2-5; 13 nucleotides agree with TRBD2. The CDR3 runs to 14 residues. J lost 4 bases, V lost 6 bases, and 2 bases had no gene match. Germline V gene data show CDR1 as SGHTA and CDR2 as FQGNSA.